Listed here is a single T cell receptor (beta chain). The antigen is undetermined. The sample comes from a study of cytomegalovirus exposure and HLA in healthy donors. Whole-study context: According to later analysis, the same platform produced the 110 or so validation and approximately 630 first-cohort repertoires. The study, taken as a whole, reports: The investigators catalogued under 200 TCR beta chains as cytomegalovirus-associated.

CDR3 length: 15 residues. In germline, CDR1 is MGHRA, CDR2 YSYEKL. Trimming stripped 0 bases from V and 5 bases from J, with 11 bases between. The repertoire was sequenced with immunoSEQ multiplex PCR; TCRdb's copy has only in-frame clones and lacks some. The sample lists around 190,000 clones; approximately 81% were seen once. Material for sequencing was PBMCs. The chain employs TRBV4-1 and TRBJ1-5; D gene ambiguous. The TCR sequence derives from a man between 18 and 35 years old in good health and CMV-seropositive. CDR3 sequence reads: CASSQEFGSDQPQHF. DNA of the CDR3: TGCGCCAGCAGCCAAGAGTTCGGGTCCGATCAGCCCCAGCATTTT.